The 32 T cell receptor beta chains reported below all come from one sample, sequenced in a study of cytomegalovirus exposure and HLA in healthy donors. The PCR ran on 60 Vbeta and 13 Jbeta primers. Assay: immunoSEQ multiplex PCR; the TCRdb copy retains only in-frame clones and omits some. Altogether more than 100,000 clones are present, approximately 84% being singletons, with the ten largest covering 0.24%. Sample: PBMCs. Receptors were obtained from a man between 45 and 60 years old in good health and CMV-seronegative.

The CDR3, as DNA: TGTGCCAGCAGCTCGCCGACTCTATCCCCAACCTACGAGCAGTACTTC. This sequence encodes CASSSPTLSPTYEQYF. V gene TRBV7-2 combines with J gene TRBJ2-7; D is ambiguous. Per the germline V gene, CDR1 is SGHTA and CDR2 is FQGNSA. The CDR3 has 16 amino acids. V lost 4 bases and J lost 2, with 18 bases in between.

The chain links TRBV7-6 to TRBJ2-5; D might be TRBD2 (5 bases). The germline V and J ends were trimmed by 1 base and 0 bases, with 12 bases remaining between them. In germline, CDR1 is SGHVS, CDR2 FNYEAQ. The CDR3 covers 16 residues. Here the CDR3 reads CASSLGSGEYQETQYF. Here the CDR3 DNA reads TGTGCCAGCAGCTTAGGGTCTGGGGAGTACCAAGAGACCCAGTACTTC.

V and J are TRBV6-1 and TRBJ2-2, with a tentative D call TRBD1 (5 bases). CDR1 is MNHNS and CDR2 is SASEGT in the germline V gene. This CDR3 has 13 amino acids. The V end was cut by 8 bases, the J end by 7 bases, with 14 bases between. Here the CDR3 DNA reads TGTGCCAGCGGGGCCTCCCTAAACGGGGAGCTGTTTTTT. This gives the protein CASGASLNGELFF.

This clone was recorded a few times. The genes are TRBV6-5 and TRBJ1-2, with no clear D. Between the trimmed V and J ends, which lost 0 bases and 8 bases, there was a span of 10 bases. This CDR3 spans 13 amino acids. Germline CDR1 MNHEY, CDR2 SVGAGI. Written as DNA, the CDR3 is TGTGCCAGCAGTTACTCGATACAGCGGGGCTACACCTTC. It translates to CASSYSIQRGYTF.

The chain is built from TRBV6-1 and TRBJ2-7; 7 bases line up with TRBD1. Trimming at V came to 2 bases and at J to 7 bases, leaving 17 bases not matched to a gene. Germline V gene sequence: CDR1 MNHNS, CDR2 SASEGT. The CDR3 spans 17 residues. The CDR3 nucleotides read TGTGCCAGCAGTGAAAAAGGGGGCCTGCGGGTTTTAAGAGAGCAGTACTTC. It is translated as CASSEKGGLRVLREQYF.

The V call is TRBV11-1, the J call TRBJ1-6; 8 positions match TRBD1. The CDR3 consists of 17 residues. Germline values: CDR1 SGHAT, CDR2 FQDESV (reference sequence). V shed 5 bases and J 0 bases; nucleotides not matched to a gene: 6. The DNA of the CDR3 is TGTGCCAGCAGCAACCGGGACAGGAGCTCCTATAATTCACCCCTCCACTTT. It encodes CASSNRDRSSYNSPLHF.

This clone was counted once. J is TRBJ1-1 and V is TRBV4-3; 10 nucleotides agree with TRBD1. The V and J ends lost 0 bases and 8 bases, in that order; junction bases with no gene match: 3. Germline V lookup: CDR1 LGHNA, CDR2 YSLEER. The CDR3 runs 14 residues. The chain's CDR3 is CASSQDKDRGEAFF. The CDR3 DNA follows: TGCGCCAGCAGCCAAGATAAGGACAGGGGGGAAGCTTTCTTT.

The CDR3 here is CASSAQTGALYEQYF. The CDR3 DNA follows: TGTGCCAGCAGTGCCCAGACAGGGGCGCTGTACGAGCAGTACTTC. V is TRBV2 and J is TRBJ2-7; 8 positions match TRBD1. With 4 bases clipped from V and 4 bases from J, the junction kept 9 bases outside the gene matches. The CDR3 sequence is 15 residues long. CDR1 is SNHLY, CDR2 FYNNEI, per germline.

The V call is TRBV9, the J call TRBJ2-1; D perhaps matches TRBD2 (6 bases). The CDR3 has 14 amino acids. The germline CDR1 and CDR2 sequences are SGDLS and YYNGEE. Between the trimmed V and J ends, which lost 0 bases and 8 bases, there was a span of 12 bases. CDR3 in amino acids: CASSVVLWGDEQFF. Here the CDR3 DNA reads TGTGCCAGCAGCGTAGTTCTATGGGGGGATGAGCAGTTCTTC.

The genes are TRBV7-9 and TRBJ2-4, with 15 bases matching TRBD2. Germline V gene lookup returns CDR1 SEHNR and CDR2 FQNEAQ (reference sequence). V dropped 5 bases and J dropped 6; count of bases not matched to a gene: 11. CDR3 length: 18 residues. The CDR3 DNA reads TGTGCCAGCAGCGAAATCGGGACTAGCGGGAGGTTAGGAAACATTCAGTACTTC. Residues: CASSEIGTSGRLGNIQYF. Drawing the rest from reference TRBV7-9 and TRBJ2-4, the complete variable domain is DTGVSQNPRHKITKRGQNVTFRCDPISEHNRLYWYRQTLGQGPEFLTYFQNEAQLEKSRLLSDRFSAERPKGSFSTLEIQRTEQGDSAMYLCASSEIGTSGRLGNIQYFGAGTRLSVL.

This clone was seen more than once but under ten times. The genes are TRBV7-3 and TRBJ2-1; D possibly corresponds to TRBD2 (7 bases). The CDR3 runs to 15 residues. Per germline, CDR1 SGHTA and CDR2 FQGTGA. V was clipped by 2 bases and J by 5 bases, with 13 bases between them. The CDR3 region is CASSLLGGRDNEQFF. The CDR3 region has the DNA TGTGCCAGCAGCTTACTCGGGGGGCGGGACAATGAGCAGTTCTTC.

The chain employs TRBV5-1 and TRBJ2-5; tentative D call: TRBD2 (6 bases). The CDR3 is made up of 17 amino acids. Trimming removed 1 base from V and 5 bases from J, with 21 bases in between. The germline V gene encodes CDR1 SGHRS and CDR2 YFSETQ. Here the CDR3 reads CASSLTSLSGGTETQYF. In DNA, the CDR3 is TGCGCCAGCAGCTTGACTAGCCTGAGTGGGGGTACGGAGACCCAGTACTTC.

The genes are TRBV27 and TRBJ1-5, with unresolved D. Germline assignment: CDR1 MNHEY and CDR2 SMNVEV (reference sequence). The CDR3 has 14 residues. V lost 1 base and J 4 bases, leaving 8 bases between the germline ends. The CDR3 loop is CASSLWSGNQPQHF. The CDR3 bases are TGTGCCAGCAGTTTATGGTCGGGGAATCAGCCCCAGCATTTT.

V gene TRBV7-9 combines with J gene TRBJ2-3, with TRBD2 identical over 9 bases. V shed 5 bases and J 1 base; nucleotides not matched to a gene: 4. The germline V gene has CDR1 SEHNR and CDR2 FQNEAQ (reference sequence). The CDR3 has 15 residues. This CDR3 is CASSTRLAGTDTQYF. The CDR3, as DNA: TGTGCCAGCAGCACTCGACTAGCGGGCACAGATACGCAGTATTTT.

Note on this clone: The junction does not match germline at one end; this may be a read error. The V and J genes are TRBV7-7 and TRBJ2-5; 8 bases are a match to TRBD1. The CDR3 extends over 14 amino acids. Germline CDR1 reads SSHAT; CDR2 reads FNYEAQ (reference sequence). Here the CDR3 reads CASSLDRGQETQYF. In DNA, the CDR3 is TGTGCTAGCAGCTTAGACAGGGGTCAAGAGACCCAGTACTTC.

This chain uses TRBV5-4 with TRBJ2-7; D gene unclear. V was trimmed by 1 base and J by 7 bases, leaving 9 bases between them. Germline CDR1 reads SGHNT; CDR2 reads YYREEE (reference sequence). CDR3 length equals 12 residues. The DNA for the CDR3 is TGTGCCAGCAGCTTGACGGCGGAAGAGCAGTACTTC. Translated: CASSLTAEEQYF.

CDR3 residues: CSVAVTGGPEQYF. The CDR3 nucleotides read TGCAGCGTTGCGGTGACAGGGGGGCCCGAGCAGTACTTC. The rearrangement uses TRBV29-1 and TRBJ2-7, with 9 bases aligning to TRBD1. CDR1 is SQVTM, CDR2 ANQGSEA, per germline. V gave up 4 bases and J gave up 6 bases; unmatched junction bases: 7. This CDR3 spans 13 amino acids.

This clone was observed a handful of times. The CDR3 here is CSVEPTSGGPYEQYF. CDR3 DNA: TGCAGCGTTGAACCGACTAGCGGGGGACCCTACGAGCAGTACTTC. The chain has TRBV29-1 and TRBJ2-7; 12 bases align to TRBD2. V shed 2 bases, J shed 2 bases, and the junction held 4 bases outside the gene matches. This CDR3 is 15 amino acids long. The germline V gene encodes CDR1 SQVTM and CDR2 ANQGSEA.

This clone was seen a few times. The chain couples TRBV6-5 to TRBJ1-1; D remains ambiguous. Germline values: CDR1 MNHEY, CDR2 SVGAGI. The length of the CDR3 is 13 residues. V was clipped by 6 bases and J by 5 bases, with 13 bases between them. The CDR3 reads CASRSGISTEAFF. The CDR3 coding sequence is TGTGCCAGCAGGTCCGGGATTTCGACTGAAGCTTTCTTT.

The chain couples TRBV30 to TRBJ1-1; 8 nucleotides line up with TRBD1. There are 13 residues in the CDR3. The V and J ends lost 3 bases and 4 bases, in that order; junction bases with no gene match: 4. In germline, CDR1 is GTSNPN, CDR2 SVGIG (reference sequence). CDR3 sequence (DNA): TGTGCCTGGAGGGAGACAGGGGTCACTGAAGCTTTCTTT. Its protein product is CAWRETGVTEAFF. Variable domain in full (rest from reference TRBV30 and TRBJ1-1): SQTIHQWPATLVQPVGSPLSLECTVEGTSNPNLYWYRQAAGRGLQLLFYSVGIGQISSEVPQNLSASRPQDRQFILSSKKLLLSDSGFYLCAWRETGVTEAFFGQGTRLTVV.

The chain employs TRBV29-1 and TRBJ2-5, with TRBD2 matching over 8 bases. V lost 0 bases and J lost 10; bases outside the gene matches: 7. Germline assignment: CDR1 SQVTM and CDR2 ANQGSEA. The CDR3 loop spans 13 amino acids. Here the CDR3 DNA reads TGCAGCGTTGAAGATGCTGGCGGGGGGAGCCAGTACTTC. Residues: CSVEDAGGGSQYF. Full variable domain (rest looked up from reference TRBV29-1 and TRBJ2-5): SAVISQKPSRDICQRGTSLTIQCQVDSQVTMMFWYRQQPGQSLTLIATANQGSEATYESGFVIDKFPISRPNLTFSTLTVSNMSPEDSSIYLCSVEDAGGGSQYFGPGTRLLVL.

The rearrangement joins TRBV5-4 to TRBJ2-7; 14 bases match TRBD2. CDR3 length: 15 residues. Germline CDR1 reads SGHNT; CDR2 reads YYREEE (reference sequence). V was clipped by 4 bases and J by 6 bases; unmatched bases: 6. CDR3 nucleotide sequence: TGTGCCAGCAGCCCGAGACTAGCGGGAGGGAGCGAGCAGTACTTC. Translating it yields CASSPRLAGGSEQYF.

This clone was seen a handful of times. This chain uses TRBV4-3 with TRBJ1-1, with a tentative D call TRBD1 (6 bases). Trimming left V 0 bases short and J 7 bases short, with 15 bases between. The CDR3 is 15 residues long. Germline CDR1 reads LGHNA; CDR2 reads YSLEER. CDR3 residues: CASSQDPGTGNEAFF. The CDR3 coding sequence is TGCGCCAGCAGCCAAGATCCTGGTACAGGGAATGAAGCTTTCTTT.

This clone is a singleton in its sample. The chain couples TRBV7-9 to TRBJ2-3; TRBD2 agrees at 10 bases. V shed 10 bases and J 1 base; nucleotides not matched to a gene: 17. This CDR3 is 18 amino acids long. Germline V gene data show CDR1 as SEHNR and CDR2 as FQNEAQ (reference sequence). The CDR3: CATPGLAEGLIGTDTQYF. In DNA form, the CDR3 reads TGTGCCACCCCTGGACTAGCGGAGGGCCTAATTGGCACAGATACGCAGTATTTT. The complete variable domain, with remaining parts taken from reference TRBV7-9 and TRBJ2-3, reads DTGVSQNPRHKITKRGQNVTFRCDPISEHNRLYWYRQTLGQGPEFLTYFQNEAQLEKSRLLSDRFSAERPKGSFSTLEIQRTEQGDSAMYLCATPGLAEGLIGTDTQYFGPGTRLTVL.

Notes on this clone: Because the CDR3's place on the DNA is in doubt, the DNA is left out and the CDR3 is given as listed by TCRdb. V gene TRBV19 combines with J gene TRBJ1-2. The CDR3 contains 18 residues when both ends are counted. Per the germline V gene, CDR1 is LNHDA and CDR2 is SQIVND (reference sequence). CDR3: CASFWRRTSLNPHYGYTF.

This chain connects TRBV7-3 to TRBJ2-1, with D possibly matching TRBD2 (6 bases). Between the trimmed V and J ends, which lost 6 bases and 9 bases, there was a span of 12 bases. Germline-derived CDR1 and CDR2 are SGHTA and FQGTGA. CDR3 length equals 12 residues. The CDR3 is CASSSGGGEQFF. The CDR3 region has the DNA TGTGCCAGCAGTTCCGGGGGAGGTGAGCAGTTCTTC.

This clone was seen a few times. The chain couples TRBV6-5 to TRBJ1-2; D perhaps matches TRBD1 (5 bases). Germline assignment: CDR1 MNHEY and CDR2 SVGAGI. The CDR3 spans 15 residues. V was cut by 2 bases and J by 7 bases, with 17 bases left in between. The CDR3 spells CASSYDPGMGGGYTF. The CDR3 DNA follows: TGTGCCAGCAGTTACGATCCAGGGATGGGCGGTGGCTACACCTTC.

The chain joins TRBV4-1 to TRBJ2-1, with 7 nucleotides matching TRBD1. Germline V lookup: CDR1 MGHRA, CDR2 YSYEKL. This CDR3 contains 17 residues. The V segment lost 0 bases and the J segment 8 bases; nucleotides outside the gene matches: 13. CDR3 nucleotides: TGCGCCAGCAGCCAAGAACAGGAGGCAGGGGGAAGATATGAGCAGTTCTTC. Protein sequence: CASSQEQEAGGRYEQFF.

The V and J genes are TRBV6-1 and TRBJ1-3; D gene uncertain. The germline V gene encodes CDR1 MNHNS and CDR2 SASEGT. Trimming took 4 bases from V and 0 from J, leaving 10 bases between them. The CDR3 spans 15 residues. CDR3 coding DNA: TGTGCCAGCAGTGGGGCGGGGATCTCTGGAAACACCATATATTTT. Protein product: CASSGAGISGNTIYF.

The rearrangement links TRBV28 to TRBJ2-1; D possibly corresponds to TRBD2 (6 bases). The V and J ends lost 6 bases and 8 bases respectively, with 20 bases between them. CDR3 length equals 15 residues. Germline V gene data show CDR1 as MDHEN and CDR2 as SYDVKM. CDR3 DNA sequence: TGTGCCAGCAGCACCATGTCACCACCGGGGGATGAGCAGTTCTTC. Its protein product is CASSTMSPPGDEQFF.

This rearrangement joins TRBV29-1 to TRBJ1-1, with 8 bases that match TRBD1. V was pared by 6 bases and J by 5 bases, with 8 bases of the junction left unmatched. The CDR3 is 13 amino acids. The V gene's germline CDR1 is SQVTM and CDR2 ANQGSEA. This CDR3 is CSVPGQVRTEAFF. CDR3 bases: TGCAGCGTGCCGGGACAGGTAAGGACTGAAGCTTTCTTT.

This clone turned up a few times. V and J are TRBV18 and TRBJ2-6; TRBD1 matches 9 bases. The ends lost 3 bases at V and 3 bases at J; junction bases unmatched: 6. The CDR3 is 17 amino acids. CDR1 is KGHSH and CDR2 is LQKENI in the germline V gene. CDR3 region: CASSPETGGGGANVLTF. DNA of the CDR3: TGTGCCAGCTCACCGGAAACAGGGGGCGGTGGGGCCAACGTCCTGACTTTC.